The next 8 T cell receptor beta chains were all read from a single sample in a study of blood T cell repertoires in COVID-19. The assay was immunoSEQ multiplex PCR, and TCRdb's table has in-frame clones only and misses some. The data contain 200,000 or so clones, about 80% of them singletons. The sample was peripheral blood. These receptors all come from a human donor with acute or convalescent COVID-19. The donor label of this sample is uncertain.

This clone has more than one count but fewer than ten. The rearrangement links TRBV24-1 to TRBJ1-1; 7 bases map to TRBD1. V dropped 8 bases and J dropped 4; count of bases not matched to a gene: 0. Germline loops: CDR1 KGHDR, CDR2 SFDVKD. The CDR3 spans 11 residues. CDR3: CATTGGTEAFF. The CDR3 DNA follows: TGTGCCACCACAGGGGGCACTGAAGCTTTCTTT.

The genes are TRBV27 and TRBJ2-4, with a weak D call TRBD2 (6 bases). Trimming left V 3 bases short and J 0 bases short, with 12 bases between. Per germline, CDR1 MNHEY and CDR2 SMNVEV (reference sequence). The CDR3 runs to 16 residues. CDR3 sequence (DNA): TGTGCCAGCAGTTTTTCGACGGGAGCAGCCAAAAACATTCAGTACTTC. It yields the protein CASSFSTGAAKNIQYF.

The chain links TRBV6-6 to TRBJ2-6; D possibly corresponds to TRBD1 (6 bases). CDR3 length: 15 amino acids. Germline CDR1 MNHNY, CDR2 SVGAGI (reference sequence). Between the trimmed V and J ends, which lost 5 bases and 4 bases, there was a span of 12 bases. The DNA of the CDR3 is TGTGCCAGCAGTAACCAGGGGCGGGGGGCCAACGTCCTGACTTTC. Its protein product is CASSNQGRGANVLTF.

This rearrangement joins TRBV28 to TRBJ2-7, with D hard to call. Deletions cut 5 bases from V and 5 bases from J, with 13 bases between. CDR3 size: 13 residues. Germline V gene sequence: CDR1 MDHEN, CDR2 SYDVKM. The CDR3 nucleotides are TGTGCCAGCAGTCCCCGGAGTAAGGACGAGCAGTACTTC. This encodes CASSPRSKDEQYF.

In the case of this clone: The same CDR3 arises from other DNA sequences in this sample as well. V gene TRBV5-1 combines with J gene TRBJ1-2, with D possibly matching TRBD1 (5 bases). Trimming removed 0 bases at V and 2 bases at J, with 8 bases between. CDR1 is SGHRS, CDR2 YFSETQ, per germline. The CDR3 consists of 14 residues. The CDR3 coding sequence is TGCGCCAGCAGCTTGGATTCAGGGAACTATGGCTACACCTTC. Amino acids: CASSLDSGNYGYTF. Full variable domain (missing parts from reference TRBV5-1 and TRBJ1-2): KAGVTQTPRYLIKTRGQQVTLSCSPISGHRSVSWYQQTPGQGLQFLFEYFSETQRNKGNFPGRFSGRQFSNSRSEMNVSTLELGDSALYLCASSLDSGNYGYTFGSGTRLTVV.

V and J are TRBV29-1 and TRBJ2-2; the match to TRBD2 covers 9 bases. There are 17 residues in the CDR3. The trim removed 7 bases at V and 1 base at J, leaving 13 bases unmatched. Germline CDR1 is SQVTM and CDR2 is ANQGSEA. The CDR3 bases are TGCAGCGCAAAGGGGCTAGCGGGGCCAGGGAACACCGGGGAGCTGTTTTTT. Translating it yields CSAKGLAGPGNTGELFF.

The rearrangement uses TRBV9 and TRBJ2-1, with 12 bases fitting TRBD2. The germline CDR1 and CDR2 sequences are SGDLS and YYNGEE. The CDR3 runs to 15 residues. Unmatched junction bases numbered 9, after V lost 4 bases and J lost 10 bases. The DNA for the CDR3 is TGTGCCAGCAGCATAGACGGACTAGCGGGAAGGGAGCAGTTCTTC. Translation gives CASSIDGLAGREQFF.

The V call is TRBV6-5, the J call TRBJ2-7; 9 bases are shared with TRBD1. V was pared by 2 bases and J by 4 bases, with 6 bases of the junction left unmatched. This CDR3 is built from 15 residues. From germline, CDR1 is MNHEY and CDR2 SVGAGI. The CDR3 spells CASSYLGQGPYEQYF. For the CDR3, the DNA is TGTGCCAGCAGTTACCTCGGACAGGGGCCGTACGAGCAGTACTTC.